This TCR beta chain was obtained from a study of regulatory T cells in long-lasting Graves disease. Study results and limitations: Gene preferences differed: TRBV28, TRBJ1-2, TRBJ2-5 in persistent cases.

Time point reported: newly diagnosed GD, antithyroid drugs for less than 3 months. The authors made the TCR library using RNA they extracted from PBMCs. TCR beta libraries were built with iRepertoire HTBI primers and Arm-PCR of CDR3 regions. In TCRdb, the multiplex PCR reads were re-called with MiXCR into one record per CDR3 protein. The repertoire has under 400,000 distinct CDR3 sequences, 15% to 20% of them found once; the top ten carry roughly 30%. Trimming cost V 5 bases and J 11 bases, with 14 bases left between them. Germline CDR1 MDHEN, CDR2 SYDVKM. This CDR3 has 12 amino acids. The table lists this clonotype with many counts. Its antigen is still unknown. This sample was shared with a second study, whose subject was T cells in Graves' hyperthyroidism and ophthalmopathy. From that paper: Subjects aged 18 to 65 presented with newly diagnosed hyperthyroidism of less than 2 months' duration. TCR CDR3 underwent first-round RT-PCR with the HTBI primer set. Most thyroid clonotypes with frequency above 0.001 were detected in blood.

This material consisted of peripheral blood mononuclear cells (PBMCs), taken at new diagnosis, from a patient treated with antithyroid drugs. The receptor was isolated from a man between 35 and 55 years old with Graves disease. The chain links TRBV28 to TRBJ2-3; D might be TRBD2 (6 bases). DNA for the CDR3: TGTGCCAGCAGTCCCCGGGAGAGGGGGCAGTATTTT. Its translation is CASSPRERGQYF.